This T cell receptor beta chain was sequenced during a study of T cells after yellow fever vaccination. Whole-study findings and limits: It was the secondary response that reached its peak faster, day 5 versus 15, but it was weaker.

This clonotype was recorded many times. Its antigen is currently unknown. TCRdb re-called the 5' RACE reads through MiXCR, storing one row per CDR3 protein. The table shows more than 95,000 distinct CDR3 sequences, with 7.4% occurring only once. The germline CDR1 and CDR2 sequences are SGDLS and YYNGEE. This CDR3 is 16 amino acids long. The V end was cut by 0 bases, the J end by 0 bases, with 10 bases between. This material consisted of CD4+ T cells sorted from PBMCs, taken 10 to 11 days after the first yellow fever vaccination. J is TRBJ1-3 and V is TRBV9; possible D gene TRBD1, 6 bases. This TCR was recovered from a man between 18 and 29 years old who received the YFV17D yellow fever vaccine. CDR3 protein: CASSVAGQSSGNTIYF. The CDR3, as DNA: TGTGCCAGCAGCGTAGCCGGACAGAGCTCTGGAAACACCATATATTTT.